The 8 T cell receptor beta chains below were found in one sample sequenced in a study of blood T cell repertoires in COVID-19. Some clones are missing from TCRdb's copy, which holds only in-frame ones; the method was immunoSEQ multiplex PCR. There are hundreds of thousands of clones in the sample; 80% to 90% occur only once, and around 1.7% lies in the top ten. The specimen sequenced was PBMCs or T cells enriched from blood (not recorded which). Source of these receptors: a man aged 35 to 55 who had recovered from COVID-19.

The rearrangement links TRBV27 to TRBJ2-1; TRBD2 matches 10 bases. Germline V lookup: CDR1 MNHEY, CDR2 SMNVEV (reference sequence). Trimming cost V 2 bases and J 7 bases; bases outside gene matches: 23. CDR3 length: 21 amino acids. The CDR3 bases are TGTGCCAGCAGTTTAAACAGGGGGTCGGGACTAGCGCCCCAAGGGAGGAATGAGCAGTTCTTC. Translation gives CASSLNRGSGLAPQGRNEQFF.

V usage is TRBV20-1 and J usage is TRBJ1-4; unclear D gene. Between the trimmed V and J ends, which lost 6 bases and 8 bases, there was a span of 10 bases. Germline loops: CDR1 DFQATT, CDR2 SNEGSKA (reference sequence). This CDR3 has 11 residues. The CDR3 reads CSAAGREKLFF. The CDR3 bases are TGCAGTGCCGCTGGGAGGGAAAAACTGTTTTTT.

J is TRBJ2-7 and V is TRBV7-6; 10 nucleotides line up with TRBD2. The ends lost 1 base at V and 4 bases at J; junction bases unmatched: 7. This CDR3 contains 16 residues. In germline, CDR1 is SGHVS, CDR2 FNYEAQ. The CDR3 DNA is TGTGCCAGCAGCTTAGGGCTAGCGGGAGAACAATACGAGCAGTACTTC. Encoded protein: CASSLGLAGEQYEQYF.

The chain uses TRBV7-9 and TRBJ2-2, with TRBD2 as a possible D gene (5 bases). This CDR3 is 15 amino acids long. Trimming cost V 4 bases and J 5 bases, with 14 bases left between them. CDR1 is SEHNR, CDR2 FQNEAQ, per germline (reference sequence). CDR3: CASSSGLAHTGELFF. CDR3 nucleotide sequence: TGTGCCAGCAGCTCCGGGCTAGCTCATACCGGGGAGCTGTTTTTT.

The chain employs TRBV10-3 and TRBJ1-1, with 7 bases aligning to TRBD1. After removal of 10 bases from V and 2 bases from J, the junction contained 10 bases not matched to a gene. Germline V gene sequence: CDR1 ENHRY, CDR2 SYGVKD. The CDR3 is 14 amino acids. Here the CDR3 reads CATRDRTPNTEAFF. Here the CDR3 DNA reads TGTGCCACTCGGGACAGAACTCCAAACACTGAAGCTTTCTTT.

To note about this clone: With a much larger clone just one base away, this may be a read error. The V call is TRBV28, the J call TRBJ2-1; 14 bases map to TRBD2. Germline lookup yields CDR1 MDHEN and CDR2 SYDVKM. The CDR3 is 15 residues long. Trimming cost V 5 bases and J 8 bases; bases outside gene matches: 5. This CDR3 reads CASSVGTSGSHEQFF. In nucleotides, the CDR3 is TGTGCCAGCAGTGTCGGGACTAGCGGGAGCCATGAGCAGTTCTTC.

This sequence joins TRBV9 and TRBJ1-2; a possible D gene is TRBD1 (6 bases). This CDR3 is built from 11 residues. V lost 3 bases and J lost 8, with 8 bases in between. Germline-derived CDR1 and CDR2 are SGDLS and YYNGEE. The CDR3 spells CASSAGDGYTF. The CDR3 region has the DNA TGTGCCAGCAGCGCAGGGGACGGCTACACCTTC.

V usage is TRBV6-2 or TRBV6-3 and J usage is TRBJ1-2; 7 bases agree with TRBD1. Germline lookup yields CDR1 MNHEY and CDR2 SVGEGT. CDR3 length: 18 residues. The J segment lost 0 bases and the V segment lost 2 bases, leaving 12 bases of the junction unmatched. The DNA of the CDR3 is TGTGCCAGCAGTTACACCCTCGACGGACAGGCTGCTAACTATGGCTACACCTTC. It yields the protein CASSYTLDGQAANYGYTF.